The clone carrying this T cell receptor beta chain was seen at least ten times. The CDR3 totals 12 residues. With 6 bases removed from V and 7 bases from J, the gap between germline ends came to 15 bases. Germline V gives CDR1 DFQATT, CDR2 SNEGSKA (reference sequence). These data originate in a study of Graves' ophthalmopathy and Graves' hyperthyroidism. RNA transcripts were the template, and TCR beta CDR3 regions were amplified from them. A first-round RT-PCR used HTBI primers, followed by a second-round multiplex PCR. Each CDR3 protein gets one entry after TCRdb re-called the multiplex PCR reads with MiXCR. This sample carries about 620,000 distinct CDR3 sequences, about a fifth of them seen once, and the ten largest clones take roughly 6.9%. Over 18 months of follow-up, stable hyperthyroidism required that no ophthalmopathy appear. Serum thyroxine and TRAb, along with clinical symptoms, thyroid ultrasound and orbital computed tomography, were what diagnosis relied on. It was from roughly 10 ml of fresh peripheral blood that the PBMCs came.

The V call is TRBV20-1, the J call TRBJ1-1; D is perhaps TRBD1 (5 bases). Sequencing was done on a sample of peripheral blood. This receptor was taken from a woman between 18 and 29 years old with stable Graves' hyperthyroidism. Some clones in this sample may be carry-over from other donors' samples. The DNA for the CDR3 is TGCAGTGCCCAGAGGGGAACAGATGAAGCTTTCTTT. Its translation is CSAQRGTDEAFF.